Below are 6 T cell receptor beta chains sequenced from a single sample in a study of cytomegalovirus exposure and HLA in healthy donors. This PCR relied on a set of 60 Vbeta primers and 13 Jbeta primers. TCRdb's table, derived via immunoSEQ multiplex PCR, lists solely in-frame clones and lacks some. The table lists some 140,000 clones, about four fifths of them singletons. The sample taken for sequencing was PBMCs. All receptors come from a man aged 18-30 years in good health and CMV-seronegative.

V usage is TRBV7-9 and J usage is TRBJ1-1, with D perhaps matching TRBD1 (6 bases). Germline-derived CDR1 and CDR2 are SEHNR and FQNEAQ (reference sequence). The CDR3 runs 15 residues. Trimming left V 1 base short and J 4 bases short, with 13 bases between. The CDR3 DNA sequence: TGTGCCAGCAGCTTAGTTGGGAGGGGGGGCACTGAAGCTTTCTTT. The encoded protein is CASSLVGRGGTEAFF.

The CDR3 DNA sequence: TGTGCCTGGATAGTCTCGGTAAACACCGGGGAGCTGTTTTTT. This translates into CAWIVSVNTGELFF. The chain carries TRBV30 and TRBJ2-2; D gene unclear. Between the trimmed V and J ends, which lost 4 bases and 2 bases, there was a span of 11 bases. The CDR3 is 14 residues long. Looked up from germline, CDR1 is GTSNPN and CDR2 is SVGIG (reference sequence).

The gene calls are TRBV5-1 and TRBJ2-1; 10 bases are a match to TRBD2. Germline assignment: CDR1 SGHRS and CDR2 YFSETQ. J lost 3 bases, V lost 0 bases, and 3 bases had no gene match. This CDR3 is 16 amino acids long. CDR3 region: CASSLGASGGYNEQFF. The DNA of the CDR3 is TGCGCCAGCAGCTTGGGTGCTAGCGGGGGCTACAATGAGCAGTTCTTC.

This chain connects TRBV5-1 to TRBJ1-1; no clear D gene. V lost 3 bases to trimming and J lost 4 bases, with 16 bases between them. In germline, CDR1 is SGHRS, CDR2 YFSETQ. The CDR3 length is 15 residues. The CDR3 coding sequence is TGCGCCAGCAGCTCCTTAGAGGGCGCGGGCACTGAAGCTTTCTTT. It codes for CASSSLEGAGTEAFF.

CDR3 protein: CASSYEGLTEAFF. The CDR3 DNA is TGTGCCAGCAGTTACGAGGGCCTCACTGAAGCTTTCTTT. The J gene is TRBJ1-1, the V gene TRBV6-5, with D uncertain. Trimming cost V 2 bases and J 4 bases, with 8 bases left between them. The CDR3 has 13 residues. Germline CDR1 reads MNHEY; CDR2 reads SVGAGI.

The chain combines TRBV13 with TRBJ2-1; no definite D call. The CDR3 has 14 amino acids. V lost 2 bases and J 5 bases, leaving 10 bases between the germline ends. The germline V gene encodes CDR1 PRHDT and CDR2 FYEKMQ (reference sequence). The chain's CDR3 is CASSLSQSHNEQFF. DNA of the CDR3: TGTGCCAGCAGCTTATCACAGTCACACAATGAGCAGTTCTTC.